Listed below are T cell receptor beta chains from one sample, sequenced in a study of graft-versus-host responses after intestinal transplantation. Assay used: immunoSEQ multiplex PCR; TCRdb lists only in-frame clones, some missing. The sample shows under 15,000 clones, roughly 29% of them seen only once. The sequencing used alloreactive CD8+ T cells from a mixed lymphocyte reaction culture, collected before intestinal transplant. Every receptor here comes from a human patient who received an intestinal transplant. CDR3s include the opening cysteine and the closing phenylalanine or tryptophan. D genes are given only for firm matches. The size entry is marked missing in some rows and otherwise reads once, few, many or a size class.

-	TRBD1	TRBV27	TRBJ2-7	CASSPTGTGTYEQYF	TGTGCCAGCAGTCCGACCGGGACAGGGACCTACGAGCAGTACTTC
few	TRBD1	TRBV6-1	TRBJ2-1	CASSPTGGKTNEQFF	TGTGCCAGCAGTCCAACAGGGGGCAAAACCAATGAGCAGTTCTTC
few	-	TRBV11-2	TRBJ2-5	CASSLGSTPEAQYF	TGTGCCAGCAGCTTAGGGTCTACCCCCGAGGCCCAGTACTTC
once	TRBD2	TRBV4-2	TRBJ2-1	CASSKVSIAGGNYNEQFF	TGTGCCAGCAGCAAAGTTTCGATAGCGGGAGGCAATTACAATGAGCAGTTCTTC
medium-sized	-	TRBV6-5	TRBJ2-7	CASSYDNSYEQYF	TGTGCCAGCAGTTACGACAACTCCTACGAGCAGTACTTC
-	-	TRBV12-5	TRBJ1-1	CASDAWGRTEAFF	TGTGCTAGTGACGCGTGGGGCCGGACTGAAGCTTTCTTT
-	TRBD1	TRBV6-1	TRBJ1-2	CASSEYRGQDGYTF	TGTGCCAGCAGTGAATATAGGGGGCAGGATGGCTACACCTTC
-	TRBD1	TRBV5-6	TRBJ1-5	CASSLVRDRAQPQHF	TGTGCCAGCAGCTTGGTGAGGGACAGGGCTCAGCCCCAGCATTTT
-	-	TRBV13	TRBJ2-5	CASTRRRFRETQYF	TGTGCCAGCACTCGGAGGAGGTTTAGGGAGACCCAGTACTTC
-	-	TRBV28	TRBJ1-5	CASSLQGASNQPQHF	TGTGCCAGCAGTTTACAAGGGGCAAGCAATCAGCCCCAGCATTTT
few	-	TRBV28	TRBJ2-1	CASSALGRWEQFF	TGTGCCAGCAGTGCACTGGGACGGTGGGAGCAGTTCTTC
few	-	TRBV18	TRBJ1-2	CASSPRTANYGYTF	TGTGCCAGCTCACCAAGGACTGCTAACTATGGCTACACCTTC
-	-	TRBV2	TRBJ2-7	CASSELTGGYEQYF	TGTGCCAGCAGTGAACTCACGGGCGGGTACGAGCAGTACTTC
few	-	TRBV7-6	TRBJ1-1	CASSQVGTEAFF	TGTGCCAGCAGCCAGGTGGGCACTGAAGCTTTCTTT
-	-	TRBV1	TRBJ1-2	CTSSHLRLWRKTYGYTF	TGCACCAGCAGCCACCTACGTTTGTGGCGAAAGACCTATGGCTACACCTTC
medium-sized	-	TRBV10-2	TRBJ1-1	CASSESGYVGEAFF	TGCGCCAGCAGTGAGTCGGGATACGTCGGTGAAGCTTTCTTT
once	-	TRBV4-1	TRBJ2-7	CASSQDWQDSYEQYF	TGCGCCAGCAGCCAAGATTGGCAGGACTCCTACGAGCAGTACTTC
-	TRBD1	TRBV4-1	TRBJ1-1	CASSQTGRTEAFF	TGCGCCAGCAGCCAGACAGGGAGAACTGAAGCTTTCTTT
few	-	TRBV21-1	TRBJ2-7	CASSQHGLAGHRPGDEQYF	TGTGCCAGCAGCCAACACGGACTAGCGGGACACAGGCCGGGGGACGAGCAGTACTTC
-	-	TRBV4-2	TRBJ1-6	CASRLVQGDFYNSPLHF	TGTGCCAGCAGACTAGTACAGGGTGATTTCTATAATTCACCCCTCCACTTT
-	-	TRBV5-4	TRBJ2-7	CASSLGGYEQYF	TGTGCCAGCAGCTTGGGCGGCTACGAGCAGTACTTC
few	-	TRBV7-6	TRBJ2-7	CASSLGEGYEQYF	TGTGCCAGCAGCTTAGGGGAAGGGTACGAGCAGTACTTC
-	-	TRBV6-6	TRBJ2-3	CASSYHADTQYF	TGTGCCAGCAGTTATCATGCGGATACGCAGTATTTT
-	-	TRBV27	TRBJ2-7	CASSGDISYEQYF	TGTGCCAGCAGTGGGGACATTTCCTACGAGCAGTACTTC
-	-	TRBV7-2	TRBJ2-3	CASSLEQGYTDTQYF	TGTGCCAGCAGCTTAGAACAGGGTTACACAGATACGCAGTATTTT
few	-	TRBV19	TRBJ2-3	CASSIAGYTQYF	TGTGCCAGTAGTATAGCAGGATATACGCAGTATTTT
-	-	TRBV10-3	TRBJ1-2	CAISEHLGHLANYGYTF	TGTGCCATCAGTGAGCACCTTGGACATCTAGCTAACTATGGCTACACCTTC
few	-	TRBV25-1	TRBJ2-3	CASSEWRGRRGTDTQYF	TGTGCCAGCAGTGAATGGAGAGGCCGGAGGGGCACAGATACGCAGTATTTT
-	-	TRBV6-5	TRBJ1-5	CASSSQGYSNQPQHF	TGTGCCAGCAGTTCACAGGGCTACAGCAATCAGCCCCAGCATTTT